Only a few counts were recorded for the clone carrying this T cell receptor beta chain. The antigen is undetermined. Between the trimmed V and J ends, which lost 6 bases and 7 bases, there was a span of 15 bases. The CDR3 is 13 residues long. Germline assignment: CDR1 SNHLY and CDR2 FYNNEI. This record belongs to a study of T cell clonotyping in hematopoietic cell transplantation. Libraries were prepared by immunoSEQ multiplex PCR; TCRdb keeps only in-frame clonotypes and omits some of them. The top ten hold about 2.1% of the sample, which has 30,000 to 45,000 clones, over 80% seen once. Study results and caveats: Broader posttransplant TCR repertoire diversity was predicted by graft donor and pretransplant recipient Inverse Simpson Index values. Without cell sorting, CD4 versus CD8 contributions remain unresolved. After transplant, recipient diversity fell while pathologically expanded clonotypes grew through day 180. Few recipient clonotypes overlapped donors; over 95% were de novo at given depth.

The genes are TRBV2 and TRBJ1-1; weak D call: TRBD1 (5 bases). The sequenced sample consisted of peripheral blood mononuclear cells. The source is a middle-aged woman in good health. Some clones in this sample may be carry-over from other donors' samples. CDR3 sequence reads: CASRRDSGGEAFF. CDR3 nucleotides: TGTGCCAGCAGGCGGGACTCCGGGGGTGAAGCTTTCTTT.